The TCR beta chain described here comes from a study of blood T cell repertoires in COVID-19. Method: immunoSEQ multiplex PCR; TCRdb's copy keeps in-frame clones and lacks some. The sample contains around 120,000 clones, around 86% of which appear only once. In germline, CDR1 is SNHLY, CDR2 FYNNEI. The CDR3 has 13 amino acids. The V gene end was trimmed by 8 bases and the J gene end by 0 bases; junction bases not matched to a gene: 4. The J gene is TRBJ2-7, the V gene TRBV2, with 7 bases identical to TRBD1. The origin of this receptor is a man aged 80 or over with acute or convalescent COVID-19. Input material: peripheral blood. This CDR3 is CASARGSSYEQYF. The DNA for the CDR3 is TGTGCCAGCGCCAGGGGGAGCTCCTACGAGCAGTACTTC. The entire variable domain, with the rest obtained from reference TRBV2 and TRBJ2-7, is as follows: EPEVTQTPSHQVTQMGQEVILRCVPISNHLYFYWYRQILGQKVEFLVSFYNNEISEKSEIFDDQFSVERPDGSNFTLKIRSTKLEDSAMYFCASARGSSYEQYFGPGTRLTVT.